This note documents a single T cell receptor (beta chain) sequence. Trimming shortened V by 4 bases and J by 4 bases, and 12 bases separated the two germline ends. Germline V CDR1 and CDR2: SGHRS, YFSETQ. This CDR3 contains 14 residues. This sample stems from a study of blood T cell repertoires in COVID-19. Overall study: T cells, B-cell-depleted T cells, or PBMCs supplied cDNA or gDNA.

Produced via immunoSEQ multiplex PCR; TCRdb's table is partial and in-frame only. The top ten hold 18% of the sample, which has 70,000 to 95,000 clones, around four fifths seen once. The sequence derives from a man of 80 years or more with active or convalescent COVID-19. The specimen was peripheral blood. The genes are TRBV5-1 and TRBJ1-3; the D gene is possibly TRBD1 (6 bases). Here the CDR3 DNA reads TGCGCCAGCAGCCAGGGGTCATCCGGAAACACCATATATTTT. This gives the protein CASSQGSSGNTIYF.